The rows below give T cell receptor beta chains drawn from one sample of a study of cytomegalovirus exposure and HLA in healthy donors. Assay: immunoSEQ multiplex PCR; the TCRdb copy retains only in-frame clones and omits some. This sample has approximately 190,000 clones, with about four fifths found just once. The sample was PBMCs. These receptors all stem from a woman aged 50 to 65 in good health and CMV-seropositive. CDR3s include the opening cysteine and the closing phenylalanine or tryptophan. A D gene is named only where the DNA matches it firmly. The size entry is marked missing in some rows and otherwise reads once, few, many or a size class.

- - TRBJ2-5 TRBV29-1 CSVTRTRQETQYF TGCAGCGTTACCAGGACTCGACAAGAGACCCAGTACTTC
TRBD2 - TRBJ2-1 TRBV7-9 CASSLEASGGLYNEQFF TGTGCCAGCAGCTTAGAGGCTAGCGGGGGACTATACAATGAGCAGTTCTTC
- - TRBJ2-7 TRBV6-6 CASSYFETYEQYF TGTGCCAGCAGTTACTTCGAGACCTACGAGCAGTACTTC
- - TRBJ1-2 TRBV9 CASSVLGVGGYTF TGTGCCAGCAGCGTGTTAGGGGTAGGCGGCTACACCTTC
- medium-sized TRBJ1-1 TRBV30 CAWSEAAQGASPFLEAFF TGTGCCTGGAGTGAGGCGGCACAGGGTGCTAGTCCATTTCTCGAAGCTTTCTTT
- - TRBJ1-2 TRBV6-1 CASRATGLGGYTF TGTGCCAGCAGGGCGACAGGCCTTGGGGGCTACACCTTC
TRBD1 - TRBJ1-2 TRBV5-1 CASSSQGAGGYGYTF TGCGCCAGCAGTTCACAGGGGGCTGGGGGCTATGGCTACACCTTC
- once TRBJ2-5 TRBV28 CASSLWTPGGGGTQYF TGTGCCAGCAGTTTATGGACCCCGGGGGGCGGTGGGACCCAGTACTTC
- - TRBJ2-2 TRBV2 CASSRRTNANTGELFF TGTGCCAGCAGCCGACGGACAAACGCGAACACCGGGGAGCTGTTTTTT
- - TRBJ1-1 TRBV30 CAWSVLRANTEAFF TGTGCCTGGAGCGTCCTCAGGGCGAACACTGAAGCTTTCTTT
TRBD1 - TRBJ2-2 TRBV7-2 CASRQPGTGNTGELFF TGTGCCAGCAGACAACCCGGGACAGGGAACACCGGGGAGCTGTTTTTT
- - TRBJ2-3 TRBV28 CASRKDRIQGTQYF TGTGCCAGCAGAAAAGACAGGATTCAGGGTACGCAGTATTTT
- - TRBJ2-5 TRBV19 CASSMVLGARETQYF TGTGCCAGTAGTATGGTTCTTGGGGCTAGGGAGACCCAGTACTTC
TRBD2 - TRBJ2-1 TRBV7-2 CASSWVSGGAYNEQFF TGTGCCAGCAGCTGGGTCAGCGGGGGGGCCTACAATGAGCAGTTCTTC
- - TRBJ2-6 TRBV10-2 CASSGTANPGANVLTF TGCGCCAGCAGTGGGACAGCAAACCCTGGGGCCAACGTCCTGACTTTC
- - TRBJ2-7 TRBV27 CASSLGGRSYEQYF TGTGCCAGCAGTTTAGGAGGGCGCTCCTACGAGCAGTACTTC
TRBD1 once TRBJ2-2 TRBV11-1 CASSPDRVSGYGELFF TGTGCCAGCAGCCCCGACAGGGTGTCGGGATACGGGGAGCTGTTTTTT
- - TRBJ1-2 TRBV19 CASSIDVGRGYGYTF TGTGCCAGTAGTATAGATGTCGGACGGGGCTATGGCTACACCTTC
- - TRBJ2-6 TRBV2 CASSDWGAGANVLTF TGTGCCAGCAGTGATTGGGGGGCTGGGGCCAACGTCCTGACTTTC
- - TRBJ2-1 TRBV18 CASSPSVQGFDEQFF TGTGCCAGCTCACCAAGTGTACAGGGATTCGATGAGCAGTTCTTC
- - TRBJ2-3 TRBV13 CASFTRDWGLDTQYF TGTGCCAGCTTCACCCGGGACTGGGGGTTAGATACGCAGTATTTT
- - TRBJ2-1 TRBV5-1 CASRAGLPYNEQFF TGCGCCAGCAGGGCGGGTCTCCCCTACAATGAGCAGTTCTTC
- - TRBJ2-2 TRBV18 CASSRPTGELFF TGTGCCAGCTCACGTCCTACCGGGGAGCTGTTTTTT
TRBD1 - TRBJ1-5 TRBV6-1 CASRDRARDQPQHF TGTGCCAGCAGGGACAGGGCCCGAGATCAGCCCCAGCATTTT
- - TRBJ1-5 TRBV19 CASSDAAHSNQPQHF TGTGCCAGTAGTGACGCGGCCCATAGCAATCAGCCCCAGCATTTT
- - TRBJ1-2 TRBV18 CTSSPPTGHYGYTF TGTACCAGCTCACCCCCGACAGGCCACTATGGCTACACCTTC
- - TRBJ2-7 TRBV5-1 CASSLGRGNYEQYF TGCGCCAGCAGCTTGGGCAGGGGAAACTACGAGCAGTACTTC
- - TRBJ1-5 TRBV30 CAWSPFTGNQPQHF TGTGCCTGGAGTCCCTTCACAGGCAATCAGCCCCAGCATTTT
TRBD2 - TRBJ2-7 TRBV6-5 CASSRTSGAYEQYF TGTGCCAGCAGCAGGACTAGCGGGGCCTACGAGCAGTACTTC
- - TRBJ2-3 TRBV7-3 CASSLSGTDTQYF TGTGCCAGCAGCTTATCAGGCACAGATACGCAGTATTTT
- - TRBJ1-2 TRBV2 CASSDLAVLYGYTF TGTGCCAGCAGTGATTTGGCAGTTCTCTATGGCTACACCTTC
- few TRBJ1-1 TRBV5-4 CASSLDTNTEAFF TGTGCCAGCAGCTTGGACACCAACACTGAAGCTTTCTTT
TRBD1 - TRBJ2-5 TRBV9 CASSVNPLGQASQETQYF TGTGCCAGCAGCGTAAACCCCCTAGGACAGGCTTCCCAAGAGACCCAGTACTTC
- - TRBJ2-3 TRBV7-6 CASSLARLGDTDTQYF TGTGCCAGCAGCTTAGCCAGGTTAGGCGACACAGATACGCAGTATTTT
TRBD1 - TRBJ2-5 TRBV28 CASSTAAGGGHQETQYF TGTGCCAGCAGCACAGCAGCAGGGGGTGGGCACCAAGAGACCCAGTACTTC
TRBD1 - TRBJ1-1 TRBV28 CASSSGQMNTEAFF TGTGCCAGTTCATCGGGACAGATGAACACTGAAGCTTTCTTT
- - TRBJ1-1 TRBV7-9 CASSLVGVEAFF TGTGCCAGCAGCTTAGTGGGAGTTGAAGCTTTCTTT
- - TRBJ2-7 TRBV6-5 CASTRTEGSYEQYF TGTGCCAGCACCCGGACAGAGGGCTCCTACGAGCAGTACTTC
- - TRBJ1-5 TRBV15 CATSRGGGGQPQHF TGTGCCACCAGCAGAGGAGGAGGCGGACAGCCCCAGCATTTT
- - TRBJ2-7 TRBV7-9 CSSQGIGYEQYF TGTTCCAGCCAGGGGATAGGCTACGAGCAGTACTTC
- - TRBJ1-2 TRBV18 CASSPGDYGYTF TGTGCCAGCTCACCCGGTGACTATGGCTACACCTTC
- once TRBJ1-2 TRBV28 CASRSPQFNYGYTF TGTGCCAGCAGGTCTCCCCAGTTTAACTATGGCTACACCTTC
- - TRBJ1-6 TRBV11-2 CASSFDSSNSPLHF TGTGCCAGCAGCTTTGACAGCAGTAATTCACCCCTCCACTTT